This is a list of T cell receptor beta chains from one sample in a study of T cell repertoires in cytomegalovirus infection. MiXCR, applied by TCRdb to the reads, yields one record per CDR3 protein. The sample includes around 130,000 distinct CDR3 sequences, around 25% of them seen just once. These receptors' targets are unknown. The specimen was PBMCs, sequenced either directly or after in vitro stimulation (not recorded which). These receptors all come from a human donor in good health (CMV status not recorded). Some clones in this sample may be carry-over from other donors' samples. The CDR3 runs from the conserved cysteine through the conserved F or W. A D gene is named only where the DNA matches it firmly. The size entry is marked missing in some rows and otherwise reads once, few, many or a size class.

D gene	J gene	V gene	clone size	CDR3 protein	CDR3 DNA
NA	TRBJ2-1	TRBV20-1	once	CSAREVRRTYNEQFF	TGCAGTGCTAGAGAGGTCAGGAGGACCTACAATGAGCAGTTCTTC
NA	TRBJ2-1	TRBV20-1	NA	CSASVTSNEQFF	TGCAGTGCTAGCGTTACTAGCAATGAGCAGTTCTTC
TRBD1	TRBJ2-7	TRBV11-2	NA	CASSTSGQGARLPYEQYF	TGTGCCAGCAGCACCTCGGGACAGGGGGCGAGGCTCCCCTACGAGCAGTACTTC
NA	TRBJ2-1	TRBV6-2/TRBV6-3	NA	CASTSGGTSYNEQFF	TGTGCCAGCACCTCTGGGGGAACCTCCTACAATGAGCAGTTCTTC
TRBD1	TRBJ2-2	TRBV6-7	NA	CASSYPRTGGPKKNTGELFF	TGTGCCAGCAGTTACCCCCGGACAGGGGGCCCGAAGAAGAACACCGGGGAGCTGTTTTTT
TRBD2	TRBJ2-1	TRBV4-1	NA	CASSRDSGRDEQFF	TGCGCCAGCAGCCGAGATAGCGGGAGGGATGAGCAGTTCTTC
NA	TRBJ2-1	TRBV12-3/TRBV12-4	NA	CASSFGTYNEQFF	TGTGCCAGCAGTTTTGGGACCTACAATGAGCAGTTCTTC
NA	TRBJ2-5	TRBV7-2	many	CASSFQSGVGETQYF	TGTGCCAGCAGCTTCCAGAGCGGAGTGGGAGAGACCCAGTACTTC
NA	TRBJ2-7	TRBV24-1	many	CATSDSLAGGMYEQYF	TGTGCCACCAGTGATTCACTAGCCGGAGGTATGTACGAGCAGTACTTC
TRBD2	TRBJ2-1	TRBV28	few	CASSLGGGFDYNEQFF	TGTGCCAGCAGTTTAGGGGGAGGGTTTGACTACAATGAGCAGTTCTTC
NA	TRBJ1-3	TRBV7-9	NA	CASSPSAGAGNTIYF	TGTGCCAGCAGCCCATCCGCTGGGGCTGGAAACACCATATATTTT
NA	TRBJ2-1	TRBV4-1	once	CASSQAGVEQFF	TGCGCCAGCAGCCAAGCGGGGGTTGAGCAGTTCTTC
NA	TRBJ2-7	TRBV4-2	NA	CASSQDSGSGRDEQYF	TGTGCCAGCAGCCAAGATAGTGGGTCAGGGCGGGACGAGCAGTACTTC
TRBD2	TRBJ2-4	TRBV10-3	many	CAISPGSGKNIQYF	TGTGCCATCAGCCCCGGTAGCGGGAAAAACATTCAGTACTTC
NA	TRBJ1-2	TRBV7-2	many	CASSLSIGQQYGYTF	TGTGCCAGCAGCTTATCTATTGGACAGCAATATGGCTACACCTTC
TRBD1	TRBJ1-6	TRBV4-1	many	CASSQGQRDNSPLHF	TGCGCCAGCAGCCAGGGACAGAGGGATAATTCACCCCTCCACTTT
TRBD2	TRBJ2-7	TRBV20-1	few	CSAKGLAGRYEQYF	TGCAGTGCTAAGGGACTAGCGGGAAGGTACGAGCAGTACTTC
NA	TRBJ1-2	TRBV7-2	many	CASSPSAGLNYGYTF	TGTGCCAGCAGCCCGTCGGCAGGGCTTAACTATGGCTACACCTTC
NA	TRBJ2-3	TRBV19	NA	CASSIPVGGDTQYF	TGTGCCAGTAGTATTCCGGTAGGCGGTGATACGCAGTATTTT
NA	TRBJ2-5	TRBV7-9	many	CASSIQETQYF	TGTGCCAGCAGCATCCAAGAGACCCAGTACTTC
TRBD2	TRBJ2-1	TRBV7-8	many	CASSFRLAGRPEQFF	TGTGCCAGCAGCTTCAGGCTAGCGGGCCGACCTGAGCAGTTCTTC
TRBD1	TRBJ1-5	TRBV10-3	NA	CAISGSQGDQPQHF	TGTGCCATCAGTGGATCCCAGGGGGATCAGCCCCAGCATTTT
NA	TRBJ1-1	TRBV4-3	few	CASSQEVTGRNTEAFF	TGCGCCAGCAGCCAAGAGGTGACGGGGAGGAACACTGAAGCTTTCTTT
NA	TRBJ1-1	TRBV24-1	NA	CATSDFRGTEAFF	TGTGCCACCAGTGATTTTCGGGGCACTGAAGCTTTCTTT
TRBD2	TRBJ2-2	TRBV2	NA	CASSVAGAPTGELFF	TGTGCCAGCAGTGTAGCGGGGGCCCCCACCGGGGAGCTGTTTTTT
NA	TRBJ1-4	TRBV7-2	many	CASSVRRGYEKLFF	TGTGCCAGCAGCGTCAGGAGGGGGTATGAAAAACTGTTTTTT
NA	TRBJ1-1	TRBV7-2	many	CASSLGFTGNTEAFF	TGTGCCAGCAGCTTAGGTTTCACGGGAAACACTGAAGCTTTCTTT
NA	TRBJ2-7	TRBV12-3/TRBV12-4	NA	CASSRSREQYF	TGTGCCAGCAGTCGGTCCCGAGAGCAGTACTTC
NA	TRBJ2-3	TRBV6-2/TRBV6-3	NA	CASSYSRRPTQYF	TGTGCCAGCAGTTACTCTAGGCGGCCGACGCAGTATTTT
TRBD2	TRBJ2-3	TRBV14	few	CASSLSGTSGPSDTDTQYF	TGTGCCAGCAGCCTTTCCGGGACTAGCGGCCCCTCGGACACAGATACGCAGTATTTT
NA	TRBJ2-1	TRBV12-5	NA	CASGSLYNEQFF	TGTGCTAGTGGCAGCCTTTACAATGAGCAGTTCTTC
TRBD2	TRBJ2-3	TRBV7-2	many	CASSFAGEDTQYF	TGTGCCAGCAGCTTTGCGGGAGAAGATACGCAGTATTTT
NA	TRBJ1-4	TRBV28	few	CASSLSGVNEKLFF	TGTGCCAGCAGTTTAAGCGGCGTTAATGAAAAACTGTTTTTT
NA	TRBJ1-1	TRBV12-3/TRBV12-4	few	CASRTGMQAFF	TGTGCCAGCAGAACCGGGATGCAAGCTTTCTTT
NA	TRBJ1-5	TRBV27	NA	CASSLRARGINQPQHF	TGTGCCAGCAGTTTACGGGCCAGGGGAATCAATCAGCCCCAGCATTTT
NA	TRBJ1-1	TRBV29-1	many	CSVASGRLAEAFF	TGCAGCGTTGCATCAGGGCGTTTGGCTGAAGCTTTCTTT
NA	TRBJ2-5	TRBV12-3/TRBV12-4	many	CASRDLRETQYF	TGTGCCAGTCGAGACCTGCGAGAGACCCAGTACTTC
NA	TRBJ2-2	TRBV2	many	CASSEFAGELFF	TGTGCCAGCAGTGAATTTGCCGGGGAGCTGTTTTTT
TRBD2	TRBJ2-3	TRBV28	few	CASSLTTSGPSTDTQYF	TGTGCCAGCAGCTTGACGACTAGCGGGCCTAGCACAGATACGCAGTATTTT
TRBD2	TRBJ2-5	TRBV6-5	NA	CASKVAGGSETQYF	TGTGCCAGCAAAGTAGCGGGAGGGAGCGAGACCCAGTACTTC
NA	TRBJ1-2	TRBV29-1	NA	CSAATARDDTF	TGCAGCGCAGCGACGGCGAGGGACGACACCTTC